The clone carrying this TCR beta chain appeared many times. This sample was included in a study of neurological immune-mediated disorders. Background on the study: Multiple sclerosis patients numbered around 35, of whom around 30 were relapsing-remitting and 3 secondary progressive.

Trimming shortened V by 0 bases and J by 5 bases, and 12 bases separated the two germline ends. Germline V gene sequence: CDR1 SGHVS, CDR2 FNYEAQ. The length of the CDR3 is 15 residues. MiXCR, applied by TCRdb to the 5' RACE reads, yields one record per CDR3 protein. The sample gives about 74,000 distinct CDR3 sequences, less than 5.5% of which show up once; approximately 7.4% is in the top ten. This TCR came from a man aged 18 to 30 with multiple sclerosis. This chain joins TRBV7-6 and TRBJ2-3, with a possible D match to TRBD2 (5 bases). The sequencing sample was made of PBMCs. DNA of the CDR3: TGTGCCAGCAGCTTAGCTCCGGGGAGAGGAGATACGCAGTATTTT. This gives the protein CASSLAPGRGDTQYF.